These 14 T cell receptor beta chains came from one sample sequenced in a study of regulatory T cells in long-lasting Graves disease. Time point indicated: newly diagnosed GD, antithyroid drugs for less than 3 months. The TCR library was prepared using RNA isolated from PBMCs. Arm-PCR with iRepertoire HTBI primers amplified the CDR3 regions for these TCR beta libraries. TCRdb re-called the multiplex PCR reads with MiXCR, one entry per CDR3 protein. The sample lists about 620,000 distinct CDR3 sequences, under 20% occurring once. The data were also submitted as part of a second study, on T cells in Graves' hyperthyroidism and ophthalmopathy.

The sequencing here drew on peripheral blood mononuclear cells (PBMCs), taken at new diagnosis, from a patient treated with antithyroid drugs. These receptors all stem from a woman in her twenties or thirties with Graves disease.

The chain uses TRBV20-1 and TRBJ1-4; perhaps TRBD1 as D (6 bases). V was trimmed by 4 bases and J by 8 bases, leaving 11 bases between them. This CDR3 comprises 12 residues. Germline CDR1 is DFQATT and CDR2 is SNEGSKA (reference sequence). The CDR3 sequence: CSATGAQEKLFF. CDR3 DNA sequence: TGCAGTGCTACGGGGGCTCAGGAAAAACTGTTTTTT.

V usage is TRBV12-3 or TRBV12-4 and J usage is TRBJ1-1; 8 positions match TRBD1. There are 15 residues in the CDR3. J gave up 1 base and V 5 bases, and 6 bases lay outside the gene matches. The CDR3 coding sequence is TGTGCCAGCAGTCAGGGGGCGGGCAGGAACACTGAAGCTTTCTTT. This translates into CASSQGAGRNTEAFF.

The chain joins TRBV27 to TRBJ2-1; 7 bases map to TRBD1. Germline values: CDR1 MNHEY, CDR2 SMNVEV (reference sequence). The CDR3 loop spans 15 amino acids. V gave up 6 bases and J gave up 7 bases; unmatched junction bases: 12. The CDR3 region is CASRRWDSLRNEQFF. The CDR3, as DNA: TGTGCCAGCAGACGTTGGGACAGCCTCCGGAATGAGCAGTTCTTC.

The chain employs TRBV28 and TRBJ2-1; no clear D. Germline CDR1 reads MDHEN; CDR2 reads SYDVKM. V was shortened by 2 bases and J by 9 bases, with 14 bases between the two germline ends. CDR3 length: 14 residues. As DNA, the CDR3 is TGTGCCAGCAGTTTAACGGATCACGAATCTGAGCAGTTCTTC. Amino acids: CASSLTDHESEQFF.

There are many counts of this clonotype. The V gene is TRBV6-1, the J gene TRBJ1-2; D is unclear. The germline CDR1 and CDR2 sequences are MNHNS and SASEGT. The V and J ends lost 3 bases and 8 bases respectively, with 7 bases between them. CDR3 length equals 11 residues. CDR3 nucleotide sequence: TGTGCCAGCAGTGATCTGCCCGGCTACACCTTC. Protein product: CASSDLPGYTF.

This clonotype came up many times. V and J are TRBV28 and TRBJ2-7, with D tentatively TRBD1 (8 bases). The CDR3 has 14 residues. V was cut by 6 bases and J by 6 bases, with 18 bases left in between. In germline, CDR1 is MDHEN, CDR2 SYDVKM. This chain's CDR3 is CASSRTGGASEQYF. The CDR3 bases are TGTGCCAGCAGCCGAACAGGGGGGGCATCCGAGCAGTACTTC. The entire variable domain, with the rest obtained from reference TRBV28 and TRBJ2-7, is as follows: DVKVTQSSRYLVKRTGEKVFLECVQDMDHENMFWYRQDPGLGLRLIYFSYDVKMKEKGDIPEGYSVSREKKERFSLILESASTNQTSMYLCASSRTGGASEQYFGPGTRLTVT.

The rearrangement joins TRBV4-1 to TRBJ2-3; TRBD2 agrees at 7 bases. With V trimmed by 8 bases and J by 0 bases, 5 bases remained unmatched. This CDR3 contains 14 residues. Germline CDR1 and CDR2: MGHRA and YSYEKL. The CDR3 reads CASGGSGSTDTQYF. Written as DNA, the CDR3 is TGCGCCAGCGGGGGTAGCGGGAGCACAGATACGCAGTATTTT.

This clonotype was counted only a few times. The rearrangement links TRBV28 to TRBJ2-2; D gene unclear. This CDR3 contains 12 residues. Germline V gene sequence: CDR1 MDHEN, CDR2 SYDVKM. Trimming stripped 4 bases from V and 7 bases from J, with 7 bases between. CDR3 DNA: TGTGCCAGCAGTTGGGCTGGCGGGGAGCTGTTTTTT. This translates into CASSWAGGELFF.

The J gene is TRBJ2-1, the V gene TRBV15; D call uncertain. Trimming took 6 bases from V and 0 from J, leaving 6 bases between them. CDR3 length: 13 residues. The germline CDR1 and CDR2 sequences are LNHNV and YYDKDF (reference sequence). CDR3: CATRGLSYNEQFF. The CDR3 DNA reads TGTGCCACCAGGGGTCTCTCCTACAATGAGCAGTTCTTC.

At least ten counts were recorded for this clonotype. This chain connects TRBV28 to TRBJ2-7; possible D gene TRBD2, 5 bases. CDR3 length: 16 residues. In germline, CDR1 is MDHEN, CDR2 SYDVKM. V was shortened by 4 bases and J by 7 bases, with 23 bases between the two germline ends. This CDR3 reads CASSSKLVPSPLEQYF. CDR3 bases: TGTGCCAGCAGTTCGAAACTAGTCCCCTCACCCCTGGAGCAGTACTTC. Full variable domain (remainder filled in from reference TRBV28 and TRBJ2-7): DVKVTQSSRYLVKRTGEKVFLECVQDMDHENMFWYRQDPGLGLRLIYFSYDVKMKEKGDIPEGYSVSREKKERFSLILESASTNQTSMYLCASSSKLVPSPLEQYFGPGTRLTVT.

This clonotype was picked up one time. A read error may account for a junction end that differs from germline. The chain recombines TRBV12-3 or TRBV12-4 with TRBJ2-2; TRBD2 matches 8 bases. This CDR3 region has 13 residues. The CDR3 region has the DNA TGTGTCAGCAGGGCGCGGGAGGCCGGGGAGCTGTTTTTT. Its protein is CVSRAREAGELFF.

This clonotype came up many times. This rearrangement joins TRBV28 to TRBJ1-2; D is perhaps TRBD1 (5 bases). The CDR3 spans 15 residues. Trimming pared 4 bases from V and 7 bases from J, leaving 19 bases between. Per the germline V gene, CDR1 is MDHEN and CDR2 is SYDVKM. The CDR3 DNA reads as TGTGCCAGCAGTTCCGGGACCAAAGCCCTTATTGGCTACACCTTC. Encoded protein: CASSSGTKALIGYTF.

This clonotype has a count of ten or more. The chain joins TRBV20-1 to TRBJ1-1; the match to TRBD1 covers 7 bases. The germline CDR1 and CDR2 sequences are DFQATT and SNEGSKA (reference sequence). The CDR3 spans 15 residues. The trim removed 2 bases at V and 4 bases at J, leaving 10 bases unmatched. The CDR3 region has the DNA TGCAGTGCTAGACGATCGACAGGGCGGAGCACTGAAGCTTTCTTT. Encoded protein: CSARRSTGRSTEAFF.

This clonotype was counted a few times. The gene calls are TRBV5-5 and TRBJ2-7; D may be TRBD1 (6 bases). V dropped 4 bases and J dropped 5 bases, with 22 bases sitting between them. This CDR3 has 16 residues. Germline CDR1 and CDR2: SGHKS and YYEKEE (reference sequence). The CDR3 bases are TGTGCCAGCAGCCCTGGGTCGGGACAATTACGCAACGAGCAGTACTTC. This encodes CASSPGSGQLRNEQYF.